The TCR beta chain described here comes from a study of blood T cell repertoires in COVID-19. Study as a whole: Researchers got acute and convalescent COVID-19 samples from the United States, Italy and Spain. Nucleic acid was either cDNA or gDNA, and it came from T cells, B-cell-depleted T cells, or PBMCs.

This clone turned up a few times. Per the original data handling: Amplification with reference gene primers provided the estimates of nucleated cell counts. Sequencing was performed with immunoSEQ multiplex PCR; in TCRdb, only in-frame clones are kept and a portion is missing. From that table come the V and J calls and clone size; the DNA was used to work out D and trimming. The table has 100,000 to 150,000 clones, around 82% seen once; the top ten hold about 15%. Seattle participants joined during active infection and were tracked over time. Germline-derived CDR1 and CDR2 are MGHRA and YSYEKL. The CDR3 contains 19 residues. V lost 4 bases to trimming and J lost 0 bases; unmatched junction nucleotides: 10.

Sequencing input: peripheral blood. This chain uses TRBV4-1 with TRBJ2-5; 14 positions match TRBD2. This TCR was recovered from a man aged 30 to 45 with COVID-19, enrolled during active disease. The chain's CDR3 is CASSRLTSGRGGYQETQYF. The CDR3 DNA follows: TGCGCCAGCAGCCGCCTGACTAGCGGGAGGGGAGGGTACCAAGAGACCCAGTACTTC.